The 29 T cell receptor beta chains given below trace back to one sample, sequenced in a study of neurological immune-mediated disorders. In TCRdb, the 5' RACE reads were re-called with MiXCR into one record per CDR3 protein. This sample has about 30,000 distinct CDR3 sequences, with approximately 5% found just once. The source material was CD4+ T cells from blood. The receptors shown here come from a woman aged 50 to 60 in good health.

This clonotype was detected ten times or more. This chain uses TRBV9 with TRBJ2-3; D gene unclear. This CDR3 comprises 17 residues. V lost 0 bases to trimming and J lost 3 bases, with 17 bases between them. Looked up from germline, CDR1 is SGDLS and CDR2 is YYNGEE. The CDR3 nucleotides read TGTGCCAGCAGCGTAGGGGCTAGTCCCCTCCATACAGATACGCAGTATTTT. Translated, it gives CASSVGASPLHTDTQYF.

This clonotype has at least ten counts. The chain has TRBV20-1 and TRBJ2-3; TRBD2 might be the D (5 bases). Germline V CDR1 and CDR2: DFQATT, SNEGSKA (reference sequence). V lost 5 bases to trimming and J lost 1 base, with 10 bases between them. The CDR3 length is 13 residues. The CDR3 loop is CSALASGTDTQYF. As DNA, the CDR3 is TGCAGTGCTTTAGCGAGCGGCACAGATACGCAGTATTTT.

This clonotype was picked up many times. CDR3 sequence: CSVGTGAAEAFF. CDR3 nucleotide sequence: TGCAGCGTTGGGACAGGGGCCGCTGAAGCTTTCTTT. This chain links TRBV29-1 with TRBJ1-1; 9 nucleotides line up with TRBD1. J gave up 6 bases and V 4 bases, and 3 bases lay outside the gene matches. CDR1 is SQVTM and CDR2 is ANQGSEA in the germline V gene. The length of the CDR3 is 12 residues.

In its sample, this clonotype was seen many times. The chain is built from TRBV19 and TRBJ2-6, with D uncertain. Trimming shortened V by 3 bases and J by 0 bases, and 12 bases separated the two germline ends. CDR1 and CDR2 from the germline V gene are LNHDA and SQIVND (reference sequence). The CDR3 loop spans 17 amino acids. CDR3: CASSIKGRSSGANVLTF. Written as DNA, the CDR3 is TGTGCCAGTAGTATTAAAGGGCGGAGCTCTGGGGCCAACGTCCTGACTTTC.

The table lists this clonotype with many counts. The chain links TRBV11-1 to TRBJ2-1, with TRBD2 matching 7 bases. The CDR3 runs 16 residues. V lost 5 bases and J lost 10; bases outside the gene matches: 17. Germline CDR1 SGHAT, CDR2 FQDESV (reference sequence). The CDR3 DNA sequence: TGTGCCAGCAGCGAATTGAGCGGGACCTCCTTTGCCGAGCAGTTCTTC. Protein: CASSELSGTSFAEQFF.

This clonotype was seen repeatedly, ten times or more. This chain connects TRBV28 to TRBJ2-1; D gene uncertain. V lost 5 bases and J lost 2, with 16 bases in between. Germline V CDR1 and CDR2: MDHEN, SYDVKM. This CDR3 spans 16 amino acids. CDR3 nucleotides: TGTGCCAGCAGTACAACTCGGACCAGAACCTACAATGAGCAGTTCTTC. Protein product: CASSTTRTRTYNEQFF.

The sample holds many counts of this clonotype. CDR3 bases: TGTGCCAGCAGCTTAGCCAGCGGGGGATACAATGAGCAGTTCTTC. Translation gives CASSLASGGYNEQFF. This chain uses TRBV7-2 with TRBJ2-1, with 8 positions matching TRBD2. Germline CDR1 is SGHTA and CDR2 is FQGNSA. The CDR3 covers 15 residues. J lost 4 bases, V lost 0 bases, and 2 bases had no gene match.

This clonotype was detected many times. This chain connects TRBV20-1 to TRBJ1-2; no definite D call. Germline CDR1 reads DFQATT; CDR2 reads SNEGSKA (reference sequence). The CDR3 is made up of 13 amino acids. V lost 4 bases to trimming and J lost 2 bases, with 11 bases between them. Written as DNA, the CDR3 is TGCAGTGCTATACTCGGACGGAACTATGGCTACACCTTC. Translated: CSAILGRNYGYTF.

The rearrangement uses TRBV5-1 and TRBJ1-5; TRBD1 matches 11 bases. There are 16 residues in the CDR3. Germline V lookup: CDR1 SGHRS, CDR2 YFSETQ. The ends lost 6 bases at V and 4 bases at J; junction bases unmatched: 9. CDR3: CASIPGTGGANQPQHF. The CDR3 DNA follows: TGCGCCAGCATCCCAGGGACAGGGGGGGCGAATCAGCCCCAGCATTTT.

This clonotype was recorded at least ten times. This chain joins TRBV7-3 and TRBJ2-4, with 10 bases identical to TRBD2. Germline V CDR1 and CDR2: SGHTA, FQGTGA. There are 15 residues in the CDR3. Trimming cost V 1 base and J 8 bases; bases outside gene matches: 5. DNA for the CDR3: TGTGCCAGCAGCTTAAAAGCGGGAGGGGGGCACATTCAGTACTTC. Translating gives CASSLKAGGGHIQYF.

This clonotype has a count of ten or more. This chain joins TRBV20-1 and TRBJ2-3; 7 positions agree with TRBD1. Germline CDR1 DFQATT, CDR2 SNEGSKA (reference sequence). Trimming at V came to 5 bases and at J to 5 bases, leaving 7 bases not matched to a gene. This CDR3 has 13 residues. The CDR3 nucleotides are TGCAGTGCTCCCGAGACAGGGCTAGATACGCAGTATTTT. Protein sequence: CSAPETGLDTQYF.

This clonotype was seen ten or more times. CDR3 nucleotide sequence: TGCGCCAGCAGCTTTACAGTCACAGATACGCAGTATTTT. Protein sequence: CASSFTVTDTQYF. The chain employs TRBV5-1 and TRBJ2-3; D is unclear. Trimming shortened V by 2 bases and J by 2 bases, and 6 bases separated the two germline ends. CDR3 length: 13 residues. Per germline, CDR1 SGHRS and CDR2 YFSETQ.

Many counts were recorded for this clonotype. The V call is TRBV5-1, the J call TRBJ1-1; maybe TRBD1 (6 bases). The CDR3 length is 16 residues. Trimming stripped 3 bases from V and 6 bases from J, with 21 bases between. CDR1 SGHRS and CDR2 YFSETQ come from the germline V gene. CDR3 in amino acids: CASSSGVGRGSPEAFF. The CDR3 region has the DNA TGCGCCAGCAGCTCGGGCGTGGGCAGGGGATCCCCTGAAGCTTTCTTT.

In this sample, this clonotype turned up many times. The rearrangement links TRBV20-1 to TRBJ2-1, with 10 nucleotides matching TRBD2. After removal of 2 bases from V and 2 bases from J, the junction contained 6 bases not matched to a gene. The CDR3 runs to 16 residues. Germline-derived CDR1 and CDR2 are DFQATT and SNEGSKA (reference sequence). CDR3 nucleotides: TGCAGTGCTAGACGCCAAACTAGCGGGACCTACAATGAGCAGTTCTTC. Its translation: CSARRQTSGTYNEQFF.

This clonotype was seen at least ten times. The CDR3 nucleotides read TGCAGTGCTAGAGGTTACGGGACCTACGAGCAGTACTTC. It translates to CSARGYGTYEQYF. The chain carries TRBV20-1 and TRBJ2-7; TRBD2 is a possible D gene (5 bases). This CDR3 is 13 amino acids long. Germline V CDR1 and CDR2: DFQATT, SNEGSKA (reference sequence). V was pared by 1 base and J by 2 bases, with 9 bases between.

Ten or more counts support this clonotype. This chain links TRBV6-1 with TRBJ2-7; maybe TRBD2 (5 bases). This CDR3 is built from 15 residues. V was cut by 3 bases and J by 6 bases, with 18 bases left in between. Germline loops: CDR1 MNHNS, CDR2 SASEGT. CDR3 region: CASSEIGRERSEQYF. The CDR3 nucleotides are TGTGCCAGCAGTGAGATAGGACGGGAAAGAAGCGAGCAGTACTTC.

This clonotype showed up many times. V is TRBV5-1 and J is TRBJ1-1; no reliable D call. The CDR3 extends over 12 amino acids. V was shortened by 0 bases and J by 11 bases, with 11 bases between the two germline ends. The germline V gene has CDR1 SGHRS and CDR2 YFSETQ. The CDR3 region is CASSLARGRAFF. CDR3 nucleotides: TGCGCCAGCAGCTTGGCCCGGGGTCGCGCTTTCTTT.

Ten or more counts support this clonotype. The chain joins TRBV4-3 to TRBJ2-7; D remains ambiguous. Germline CDR1 and CDR2: LGHNA and YSLEER. Trimming removed 0 bases from V and 5 bases from J, with 5 bases in between. The CDR3 sequence is 12 residues long. The DNA for the CDR3 is TGCGCCAGCAGCCAAGAGGGCAACGAGCAGTACTTC. Translated, it gives CASSQEGNEQYF.

This clonotype was counted at least ten times. The chain combines TRBV20-1 with TRBJ2-3; the match to TRBD2 covers 8 bases. CDR3 length: 13 residues. CDR1 is DFQATT and CDR2 is SNEGSKA in the germline V gene (reference sequence). V gave up 5 bases and J gave up 4 bases; unmatched junction bases: 5. This CDR3 is CSAAGGGSDTQYF. The CDR3 nucleotides are TGCAGTGCTGCCGGGGGGGGATCAGATACGCAGTATTTT.

The table lists this clonotype with many counts. The V call is TRBV11-2, the J call TRBJ1-3; the D is unclear. V was shortened by 5 bases and J by 0 bases, with 11 bases between the two germline ends. The CDR3 spans 15 residues. Germline V gene data show CDR1 as SGHAT and CDR2 as FQNNGV. CDR3 nucleotide sequence: TGTGCCAGCAGCCACGAGCCTACCTCTGGAAACACCATATATTTT. Its protein product is CASSHEPTSGNTIYF.

In its sample, this clonotype was seen many times. V gene TRBV24-1 combines with J gene TRBJ2-2; the match to TRBD2 covers 8 bases. Germline trimming cut 4 bases from V and 0 bases from J; bases unmatched to any gene: 6. The CDR3 sequence is 17 residues long. From germline, CDR1 is KGHDR and CDR2 SFDVKD. This CDR3 reads CATSDSTSVTNTGELFF. The CDR3 DNA sequence: TGTGCCACCAGTGACTCGACTAGCGTAACGAACACCGGGGAGCTGTTTTTT.

This clonotype was found many times. The chain is built from TRBV12-3 or TRBV12-4 and TRBJ1-1, with D uncertain. Deletions cut 6 bases from V and 6 bases from J, with 11 bases between. This CDR3 has 12 residues. The DNA for the CDR3 is TGTGCCAGCAGACGTCCGGTATCTGAAGCTTTCTTT. It yields the protein CASRRPVSEAFF.

This clonotype has a count of ten or more. The chain combines TRBV20-1 with TRBJ2-5; 11 nucleotides agree with TRBD2. This CDR3 is 15 amino acids long. Unmatched junction bases numbered 5, after V lost 0 bases and J lost 5 bases. Germline V gene lookup returns CDR1 DFQATT and CDR2 SNEGSKA (reference sequence). The CDR3 sequence is CSARDMGLAVETQYF. CDR3 nucleotide sequence: TGCAGTGCTAGAGATATGGGACTAGCGGTGGAGACCCAGTACTTC.

This clonotype was recorded many times. The chain employs TRBV29-1 and TRBJ2-7; 10 nucleotides match TRBD1. The germline gives CDR1 SQVTM, CDR2 ANQGSEA. This CDR3 region has 14 residues. The V segment lost 4 bases and the J segment 1 base; nucleotides outside the gene matches: 4. The CDR3 protein is CSVGGQGVSYEQYF. The CDR3 coding sequence is TGCAGCGTTGGTGGACAGGGGGTTTCCTACGAGCAGTACTTC.

This clonotype was observed at least ten times. A junction end diverges from the germline sequence, so it may reflect a read error. V usage is TRBV7-8 and J usage is TRBJ2-2, with D uncertain. Germline V gene lookup returns CDR1 SGHVS and CDR2 FQNEAQ. This CDR3 region has 14 residues. The DNA of the CDR3 is TGTGCCAGCAGCTTAGACCCGAACGCCGGGGAGCTGTTTTTT. This gives the protein CASSLDPNAGELFF. Filled out from reference TRBV7-8 and TRBJ2-2, the complete variable domain reads GAGVSQSPRYKVAKRGQDVALRCDPISGHVSLFWYQQALGQGPEFLTYFQNEAQLDKSGLPSDRFFAERPEGSVSTLKIQRTQQEDSAVYLCASSLDPNAGELFFGEGSRLTVL.

This clonotype was seen a handful of times. The CDR3 spells CASSLLENTGELFF. CDR3 nucleotides: TGTGCCAGCAGCTTACTAGAGAACACCGGGGAGCTGTTTTTT. The chain carries TRBV7-6 and TRBJ2-2; D gene unclear. Germline V lookup: CDR1 SGHVS, CDR2 FNYEAQ. Between the trimmed V and J ends, which lost 2 bases and 1 base, there was a span of 5 bases. The CDR3 contains 14 residues.

At least ten counts were recorded for this clonotype. DNA of the CDR3: TGTGCCAGCACCGCTGGGACAGCAAAAAACATTCAGTACTTC. This codes for CASTAGTAKNIQYF. The chain carries TRBV5-6 and TRBJ2-4; 7 bases agree with TRBD1. V gave up 6 bases and J gave up 4 bases; unmatched junction bases: 7. The CDR3 has 14 residues. Germline V CDR1 and CDR2: SGHDT, YYEEEE.

This clonotype was picked up many times. This chain joins TRBV29-1 and TRBJ2-3; D unclear. The CDR3 sequence is 11 residues long. Germline V lookup: CDR1 SQVTM, CDR2 ANQGSEA. The V and J ends lost 7 bases and 4 bases respectively, with 9 bases between them. For the CDR3, the DNA is TGCAGCGGGGCCCCGGCAGATACGCAGTATTTT. This sequence encodes CSGAPADTQYF.

This clonotype rates as medium-sized. The gene calls are TRBV10-3 and TRBJ1-1; 7 bases are a match to TRBD1. Trimming removed 6 bases from V and 1 base from J; junction bases left unmatched: 2. Germline-derived CDR1 and CDR2 are ENHRY and SYGVKD. This CDR3 has 13 residues. The CDR3 reads CAIRDRENTEAFF. The DNA of the CDR3 is TGTGCCATCAGAGACAGGGAGAACACTGAAGCTTTCTTT.